The present TCR beta chain was sequenced within a study of cytomegalovirus exposure and HLA in healthy donors. General observations from the study: Highly shared variants forming one cluster were likely a sequencing artifact.

This CDR3 is 13 amino acids long. Germline assignment: CDR1 SGHAT and CDR2 FQNNGV. V lost 4 bases, J lost 7 bases, and 11 bases lay in between. In the case of this clone: What it recognizes is unknown.

Use of 60 Vbeta and 13 Jbeta primers characterized the PCR. Sequencing used immunoSEQ multiplex PCR; TCRdb keeps in-frame clones, though not all of them. The sample has under 150,000 clones, under 85% seen once; the top ten hold about 0.91%. The J gene is TRBJ1-5, the V gene TRBV11-2; D is perhaps TRBD1 (5 bases). What was sequenced was PBMCs. This TCR came from a man in his late teens or twenties in good health and CMV-seronegative. The CDR3 DNA follows: TGTGCCAGCAGCTCGGGGGGAAAACAGCCCCAGCATTTT. It translates to CASSSGGKQPQHF.